Listed below are T cell receptor beta chains from one sample, sequenced in a study of blood T cell repertoires in COVID-19. Assay: immunoSEQ multiplex PCR; the TCRdb copy retains only in-frame clones and omits some. In the table there are under 15,000 clones, 88% of which are singletons. The sequencing input was peripheral blood. These receptors all stem from a human donor in a cohort sampled during active COVID-19. The CDR3 runs from the conserved cysteine through the conserved F or W. Each record gives: D gene, clone size, J gene, V gene, CDR3 DNA, CDR3 protein. D genes are given only for firm matches. A row's size may be missing; if present it is once, few, many or a size class.

. | . | TRBJ1-5 | TRBV3-1/TRBV3-2 | TGTGCCAGCAGCCAACAGGGAACTCAGCCCCAGCATTTT | CASSQQGTQPQHF
. | medium-sized | TRBJ1-4 | TRBV5-1 | TGCGCCAGCAGCTTGGTGGGACATGATGAAAAACTGTTTTTT | CASSLVGHDEKLFF
. | few | TRBJ1-5 | TRBV2 | TGTGCCAGCAGCCCAGGGGAACAGCCCCAGCATTTT | CASSPGEQPQHF
TRBD1 | once | TRBJ2-3 | TRBV7-2 | TGTGCCAGCAGCCCGCAGACAGGGATCGTAGATACGCAGTATTTT | CASSPQTGIVDTQYF
. | . | TRBJ2-2 | TRBV7-8 | TGTGCCAGCAGCTTGGAGGGCAACACCGGGGAGCTGTTTTTT | CASSLEGNTGELFF
. | . | TRBJ2-3 | TRBV7-2 | TGTGCCAGCAGCTTCACAGGGGACTCAGATACGCAGTATTTT | CASSFTGDSDTQYF
TRBD2 | . | TRBJ2-7 | TRBV6-1 | TGTGCCAGCAGTGAAGGGACTAGCGGCTCCTACGAGCAGTACTTC | CASSEGTSGSYEQYF
. | . | TRBJ1-6 | TRBV11-3 | TGTGCCAGCAGCTTTGGCGGGAATTCACCCCTCCACTTT | CASSFGGNSPLHF
. | . | TRBJ1-4 | TRBV6-5 | TGTGCCAGCCAGGGCAACGGTGAAAAACTGTTTTTT | CASQGNGEKLFF
TRBD1 | . | TRBJ1-2 | TRBV5-4 | TGTGCCAGCAGTCTGCGACAGGGTGGTCTTCGCGGCTACACCTTC | CASSLRQGGLRGYTF
TRBD1 | . | TRBJ2-7 | TRBV3-1/TRBV3-2 | TGTGCCAGCAGCCAAGATAGGGGACAGTCCTACGAGCAGTACTTC | CASSQDRGQSYEQYF
TRBD1 | . | TRBJ1-2 | TRBV7-2 | TGTGCCAGCAGCGCCGGCGGACAGGGCGTCGGCTACACCTTC | CASSAGGQGVGYTF
TRBD1 | . | TRBJ1-4 | TRBV15 | TGTGCCACCAGCAGAGACTCTTCCGGGACAGGGGGAGTGGAAAAACTGTTTTTT | CATSRDSSGTGGVEKLFF
TRBD2 | . | TRBJ2-5 | TRBV3-1/TRBV3-2 | TGTGCCAGCAGCCAAGAGTCCCAGCGGGGGGCCCGGGAGACCCAGTACTTC | CASSQESQRGARETQYF
. | . | TRBJ2-5 | TRBV11-2 | TGTGCCAGCAGCATGGGACTAGGGGGCGAGACCCAGTACTTC | CASSMGLGGETQYF
. | . | TRBJ2-7 | TRBV13 | TGTGCCAGCAGCTACAGGGTATCATACGAGCAGTACTTC | CASSYRVSYEQYF
TRBD1 | . | TRBJ2-5 | TRBV25-1 | TGTGCCAGCAGCTGGGACAGCCAAGAGACCCAGTACTTC | CASSWDSQETQYF
. | once | TRBJ1-1 | TRBV7-9 | TGTGCCAGCAGCTCGGGCCTGGGGAGTCGGGCTTTCTTT | CASSSGLGSRAFF
. | . | TRBJ2-3 | TRBV6-4 | TGTGCCAGCAGTCGTCTAGATACGCAGTATTTT | CASSRLDTQYF
TRBD1 | . | TRBJ1-3 | TRBV4-3 | TGCGCCAGCAGCCACATACAGGGGAGTGGAAACACCATATATTTT | CASSHIQGSGNTIYF
. | . | TRBJ1-4 | TRBV20-1 | TGCAGTGCTAGAAGTGAGAAAAAACTGTTTTTT | CSARSEKKLFF
. | . | TRBJ1-1 | TRBV7-9 | TGTGCCAGCAGCTTCGTGAACACTGAAGCTTTCTTT | CASSFVNTEAFF
TRBD1 | . | TRBJ1-2 | TRBV3-1/TRBV3-2 | TGTGCCAGCAGACCGCTGGGGGTCCCCGACAGGGAATATGGCTACACCTTC | CASRPLGVPDREYGYTF
. | . | TRBJ2-2 | TRBV18 | TGTGCCAGCTCACCCTACCGACTGGACAGAACCGGGGAGCTGTTTTTT | CASSPYRLDRTGELFF
. | . | TRBJ2-7 | TRBV7-2 | TGTGCCAGCAGCTTAGCTCTGAAGGACAGCCCAAACTTC | CASSLALKDSPNF
. | . | TRBJ2-7 | TRBV6-5 | TGTGCCAGCAGTTACTCGAGGCGGGGGCCCTACGAGCAGTACTTC | CASSYSRRGPYEQYF
TRBD2 | once | TRBJ2-1 | TRBV5-4 | TGTGCCAGCAGCGGAGGACTAGCGGGGGGCGGATGGAATGAGCAGTTCTTC | CASSGGLAGGGWNEQFF
TRBD1 | . | TRBJ1-2 | TRBV30 | TGTGCCTGGCTCCGGGACAGGGGGCTCGGCTATGGCTACACCTTC | CAWLRDRGLGYGYTF
. | . | TRBJ2-3 | TRBV6-5 | TGTGCCAGCAGTTCTACAGGGTCGGGCACAGATACGCAGTATTTT | CASSSTGSGTDTQYF
. | . | TRBJ2-2 | TRBV10-3 | TGTGCCATCAGTGACCCCCGGGGGACCGGGGAGCTGTTTTTT | CAISDPRGTGELFF
TRBD1 | . | TRBJ1-2 | TRBV29-1 | TGCAGCGGCGGGGGGGACAGGGGGTTCCTAAGCTATGGCTACACCTTC | CSGGGDRGFLSYGYTF
. | . | TRBJ2-5 | TRBV7-6 | TGTGCCAGCAGCTTAGCTCAGAGGGCCCAAGAGACCCAGTACTTC | CASSLAQRAQETQYF
. | . | TRBJ2-7 | TRBV10-1 | TGCGCCAGCAGTGAGGGCAAGGGGTCCTCCTACGAGCAGTACTTC | CASSEGKGSSYEQYF
TRBD2 | . | TRBJ2-3 | TRBV20-1 | TGCAGTGCTAGTGGTCAGCGGGGGGAATCAGATACGCAGTATTTT | CSASGQRGESDTQYF
. | . | TRBJ2-6 | TRBV6-6 | TGTGCCAGCAGCCCCGGGGAGTCTGGGGCCAACGTCCTGACTTTC | CASSPGESGANVLTF
TRBD2 | . | TRBJ2-2 | TRBV4-3 | TGCGCCAGCAGCCAATCGTCTAGCGGGGCCCCATCCGGGGAGCTGTTTTTT | CASSQSSSGAPSGELFF
. | . | TRBJ1-1 | TRBV5-1 | TGCGCCAGCAGCTTGGGACAGGTTGGATTAAGGGCTTTCTTT | CASSLGQVGLRAFF
. | . | TRBJ2-1 | TRBV11-1 | TGTGCCAGCAGCTTAGGGAGCGGGCGAAACTACAATGAGCAGTTCTTC | CASSLGSGRNYNEQFF
TRBD2 | . | TRBJ2-1 | TRBV7-2 | TGTGCCAGCAGCACGCCTAGCGGGGGAAATGAGCAGTTCTTC | CASSTPSGGNEQFF
TRBD2 | . | TRBJ2-5 | TRBV5-4 | TGTGCCAGCAGCTTCACTAGCGGGGTACCCGGGGAGACCCAGTACTTC | CASSFTSGVPGETQYF
TRBD1 | . | TRBJ2-7 | TRBV7-9 | TGTGCCAGCAGCGGTGAACAGGGGACCCTCTACGAGCAGTACTTC | CASSGEQGTLYEQYF
. | . | TRBJ1-1 | TRBV5-6 | TGTGCCAGCAGCTTGGTAGCCCGGGGGAGAGGGACTGAAGCTTTCTTT | CASSLVARGRGTEAFF
TRBD1 | once | TRBJ1-4 | TRBV19 | TGTGCCAGTAGTACCACCGGGACAGGGAACGAAAAACTGTTTTTT | CASSTTGTGNEKLFF
. | . | TRBJ2-7 | TRBV7-2 | TGTGCCAGCAGCTTACAGTCAGATAGCCTCTACGAGCAGTACTTC | CASSLQSDSLYEQYF
TRBD2 | once | TRBJ2-7 | TRBV4-1 | TGCGCCAGCAGCCAAGTACGCGGGGGTACCTACGAGCAGTACTTC | CASSQVRGGTYEQYF